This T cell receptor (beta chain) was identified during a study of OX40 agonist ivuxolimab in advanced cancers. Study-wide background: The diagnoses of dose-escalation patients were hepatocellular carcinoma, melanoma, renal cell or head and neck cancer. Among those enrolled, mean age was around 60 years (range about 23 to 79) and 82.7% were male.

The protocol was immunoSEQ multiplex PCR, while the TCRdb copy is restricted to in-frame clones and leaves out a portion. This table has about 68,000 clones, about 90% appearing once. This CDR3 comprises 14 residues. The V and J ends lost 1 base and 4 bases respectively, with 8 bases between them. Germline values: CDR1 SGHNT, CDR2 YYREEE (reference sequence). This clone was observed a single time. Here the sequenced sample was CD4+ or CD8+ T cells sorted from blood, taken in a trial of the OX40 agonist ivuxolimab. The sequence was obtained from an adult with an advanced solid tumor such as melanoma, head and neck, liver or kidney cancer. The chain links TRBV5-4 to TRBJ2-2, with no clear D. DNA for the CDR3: TGTGCCAGCAGCTTGAGGGATGGCACCGGGGAGCTGTTTTTT. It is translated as CASSLRDGTGELFF.